Listed below are T cell receptor beta chains from one sample, sequenced in a study of T cells in Graves' hyperthyroidism and ophthalmopathy. MiXCR, applied by TCRdb to the multiplex PCR reads, yields one record per CDR3 protein. The sample lists a few hundred thousand distinct CDR3 sequences, approximately 15% occurring once. Input material: blood. The receptor set was obtained from a woman between 35 and 50 years old with Graves' ophthalmopathy. CDR3s include the opening cysteine and the closing phenylalanine or tryptophan. A D gene is named only where the DNA matches it firmly. Only part of the rows carry a size: once, few, many, or a class if the clone is expanded.

TRBD2,TRBJ2-2,TRBV3-1,many,CASGAAGAGELFF,TGTGCCAGCGGGGCAGCGGGAGCCGGGGAGCTGTTTTTT
TRBD1,TRBJ1-6,TRBV20-1,-,CSARPTGYGIRSPLHF,TGCAGTGCTAGACCGACAGGGTACGGCATCCGTTCACCCCTCCACTTT
TRBD1,TRBJ2-7,TRBV5-1,-,CASSLAGLGDRDYEQYF,TGCGCCAGCAGCTTGGCCGGCCTGGGGGACAGGGACTACGAGCAGTACTTC
TRBD2,TRBJ2-3,TRBV15,-,CATSRDWGLGSTDTQYF,TGTGCCACCAGCAGAGATTGGGGACTAGGGAGCACAGATACGCAGTATTTT
-,TRBJ2-7,TRBV6-1,few,CATRDRELREQYF,TGTGCCACAAGGGACCGGGAATTAAGAGAGCAGTACTTC
TRBD1,TRBJ2-3,TRBV25-1,once,CASSEHRGSTDTQYF,TGTGCCAGCAGTGAACACAGGGGGTCCACAGATACGCAGTATTTT
TRBD1,TRBJ1-2,TRBV27,-,CASSPSGTGTGTF,TGTGCCAGCAGTCCCTCCGGGACAGGGACGGGTACCTTC
-,TRBJ1-1,TRBV10-3,many,CAISEYTEAFF,TGTGCCATCAGTGAATACACTGAAGCTTTCTTT
TRBD1,TRBJ2-1,TRBV3-1,many,CASSRGQGPKQEQFF,TGTGCCAGCAGCCGGGGACAGGGGCCCAAACAGGAGCAGTTCTTC
-,TRBJ2-5,TRBV20-1,-,CSARGAQGVETQYF,TGCAGTGCTAGAGGAGCTCAGGGTGTGGAGACCCAGTACTTC
-,TRBJ2-7,TRBV20-1,few,CSARDQDGLSYEQYF,TGCAGTGCTAGAGATCAGGACGGCCTTTCCTACGAGCAGTACTTC
-,TRBJ2-5,TRBV20-1,-,CSAKGGWGDQETQYF,TGCAGTGCTAAAGGGGGTTGGGGGGACCAAGAGACCCAGTACTTC
-,TRBJ2-3,TRBV12-3/TRBV12-4,many,CASSPSREGPQYF,TGTGCCAGCAGTCCCTCCCGCGAGGGACCGCAGTATTTT
-,TRBJ2-2,TRBV20-1,-,CSAKDQTAGELFF,TGCAGTGCTAAAGATCAGACCGCCGGAGAGCTGTTTTTT
-,TRBJ2-3,TRBV20-1,few,CSARDLGYPQDTQYF,TGCAGTGCTAGAGATCTGGGGTACCCGCAAGATACGCAGTATTTT
-,TRBJ1-1,TRBV12-3/TRBV12-4,many,CASSPSGRTEAFF,TGTGCCAGCAGTCCTTCGGGACGAACTGAAGCTTTCTTT
-,TRBJ2-7,TRBV20-1,many,CSARDRTAGPAYEQYF,TGCAGTGCTAGAGATCGGACGGCGGGGCCGGCCTACGAGCAGTACTTC
-,TRBJ2-1,TRBV11-2,many,CASSLTGTGGSSYNEQFF,TGTGCCAGCAGCCTGACAGGTACCGGGGGTAGCTCCTACAATGAGCAGTTCTTC
TRBD2,TRBJ2-3,TRBV7-2,-,CASSLAIQASGGRADTQYF,TGTGCCAGCAGCTTAGCTATTCAAGCAAGCGGGGGGCGGGCAGATACGCAGTATTTT
-,TRBJ2-2,TRBV20-1,-,CSASQEGTRELFF,TGCAGTGCTAGTCAGGAGGGTACTCGGGAGCTGTTTTTT
-,TRBJ1-1,TRBV29-1,-,CSVGDHTEAFF,TGCAGCGTCGGGGACCACACTGAAGCTTTCTTT
-,TRBJ1-3,TRBV19,few,CASMAGNTIYF,TGTGCCAGTATGGCCGGAAACACCATATATTTT
-,TRBJ1-3,TRBV6-1,-,CASSDGRISGNTIYF,TGTGCCAGCAGTGATGGCAGGATCTCTGGAAACACCATATATTTT
TRBD1,TRBJ1-2,TRBV30,-,CAWTSKQGALGRGYTF,TGTGCCTGGACCTCAAAACAGGGGGCGCTGGGTCGTGGCTACACCTTC
-,TRBJ1-1,TRBV20-1,-,CSANVLRANTEAFF,TGCAGTGCCAACGTCCTCAGGGCGAACACTGAAGCTTTCTTT
TRBD1,TRBJ1-1,TRBV18,many,CASSPNRDSLEAFF,TGTGCCAGCTCACCAAACCGGGACAGCCTTGAAGCTTTCTTT
TRBD2,TRBJ2-5,TRBV12-5,few,CASGSGGGQETQYF,TGTGCTAGTGGTTCCGGGGGGGGGCAAGAGACCCAGTACTTC
-,TRBJ2-7,TRBV20-1,few,CSATNGYEQYF,TGCAGTGCCACCAACGGCTACGAGCAGTACTTC
TRBD1,TRBJ2-7,TRBV5-1,many,CASSTGQGTYEQYF,TGCGCCAGCAGCACGGGACAGGGAACCTACGAGCAGTACTTC
-,TRBJ1-4,TRBV30,-,CAWSVTGPPFF,TGTGCCTGGAGTGTAACGGGACCACCGTTTTTT
TRBD1,TRBJ1-6,TRBV5-1,many,CASSLGGTVNSPLHF,TGCGCCAGCAGCTTGGGAGGGACAGTGAATTCACCCCTCCACTTT
-,TRBJ2-5,TRBV2,many,CASTLVETQYF,TGTGCCAGCACCCTAGTGGAGACCCAGTACTTC
-,TRBJ1-4,TRBV9,-,CASSPPAENEKLFF,TGTGCCAGCAGCCCCCCTGCCGAGAATGAAAAACTGTTTTTT
-,TRBJ2-3,TRBV7-2,-,CASSLALASDTQYF,TGTGCCAGCAGCTTAGCGCTAGCGTCAGATACGCAGTATTTT
TRBD1,TRBJ1-5,TRBV2,-,CASSAEMTGNQPQHF,TGTGCCAGCAGTGCTGAGATGACAGGGAATCAGCCCCAGCATTTT
-,TRBJ2-3,TRBV2,many,CASRRPSALGDTQYF,TGTGCCAGCAGGAGGCCTAGCGCCCTCGGTGATACGCAGTATTTT
TRBD1,TRBJ1-5,TRBV20-1,many,CSARTGGGWGNQPQHF,TGCAGTGCCAGGACAGGGGGCGGTTGGGGCAATCAGCCCCAGCATTTT
TRBD2,TRBJ2-7,TRBV29-1,-,CSVGAGTSLSYEQYF,TGCAGCGTTGGGGCCGGGACTAGTCTCTCCTACGAGCAGTACTTC
-,TRBJ1-6,TRBV20-1,few,CSAVDSALSSYNSPLHF,TGCAGTGCTGTTGACAGCGCACTCAGCTCCTATAATTCACCCCTCCACTTT
-,TRBJ2-1,TRBV3-1,few,CASSPLGANEQFF,TGTGCCAGCAGCCCTCTGGGAGCCAATGAGCAGTTCTTC